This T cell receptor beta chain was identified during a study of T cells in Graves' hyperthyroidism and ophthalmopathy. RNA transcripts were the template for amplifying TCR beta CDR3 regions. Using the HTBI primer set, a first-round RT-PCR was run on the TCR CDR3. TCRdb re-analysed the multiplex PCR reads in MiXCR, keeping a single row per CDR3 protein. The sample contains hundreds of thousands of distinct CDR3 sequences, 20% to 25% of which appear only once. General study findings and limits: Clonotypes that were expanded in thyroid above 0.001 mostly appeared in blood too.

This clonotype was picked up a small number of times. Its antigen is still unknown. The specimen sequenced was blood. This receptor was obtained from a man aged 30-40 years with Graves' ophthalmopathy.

Here the CDR3 reads CASSLVIQLRSYEQYF. As DNA, the CDR3 is TGTGCCAGCAGCTTAGTTATCCAGCTCCGCTCCTACGAGCAGTACTTC. The chain combines TRBV7-2 with TRBJ2-7; D gene uncertain. V lost 1 base to trimming and J lost 0 bases, with 13 bases between them. Germline V lookup: CDR1 SGHTA, CDR2 FQGNSA. The CDR3 runs to 16 residues.